This passage covers 29 T cell receptor beta chains from one sample sequenced in a study of PD-1 blockade in classical Hodgkin lymphoma. Brentuximab vedotin exposure varied among the patients, all of whom had relapsed after autologous stem cell transplantation. Some clones are missing from TCRdb's copy, which holds only in-frame ones; the method was immunoSEQ multiplex PCR. Of more than 12,000 clones in the sample, just over 85% are singletons; the top ten hold around 4.5%. This specimen consisted of peripheral blood mononuclear cells (PBMCs), obtained at baseline. The receptors were gathered from a human donor with classical Hodgkin lymphoma.

This clone is a singleton in its sample. V usage is TRBV7-8 and J usage is TRBJ1-1; 9 bases are a match to TRBD1. This CDR3 contains 15 residues. V was clipped by 5 bases and J by 0 bases; unmatched bases: 4. Germline loops: CDR1 SGHVS, CDR2 FQNEAQ. The CDR3 spells CASSPRDRVNTEAFF. Written as DNA, the CDR3 is TGTGCCAGCAGCCCAAGGGACAGGGTGAACACTGAAGCTTTCTTT.

V and J are TRBV7-9 and TRBJ2-7, with 7 positions matching TRBD1. Germline CDR1 SEHNR, CDR2 FQNEAQ (reference sequence). Losses at the gene ends were 1 base for V and 3 bases for J; bases not matched to a gene: 3. The CDR3 loop spans 14 amino acids. CDR3: CASSLEWDSYEQYF. The CDR3 coding sequence is TGTGCCAGCAGCTTAGAATGGGACAGCTACGAGCAGTACTTC.

This chain connects TRBV27 to TRBJ2-1; TRBD2 might be the D (5 bases). The germline V gene has CDR1 MNHEY and CDR2 SMNVEV (reference sequence). V was clipped by 2 bases and J by 4 bases, with 9 bases between them. The CDR3 spans 14 residues. The CDR3 loop reads CASSLGLPYNEQFF. CDR3 nucleotides: TGTGCCAGCAGTTTAGGACTTCCTTACAATGAGCAGTTCTTC.

The V gene is TRBV6-5, the J gene TRBJ1-2, with D maybe TRBD1 (5 bases). Germline loops: CDR1 MNHEY, CDR2 SVGAGI. This CDR3 is built from 16 residues. The V and J ends lost 4 bases and 8 bases respectively, with 23 bases between them. CDR3 protein: CASSWGVGDTTMGYTF. CDR3 DNA sequence: TGTGCCAGCAGTTGGGGGGTCGGTGACACAACTATGGGCTACACCTTC.

The chain is built from TRBV5-1 and TRBJ1-1, with 9 positions matching TRBD1. This CDR3 region has 16 residues. Looked up from germline, CDR1 is SGHRS and CDR2 is YFSETQ. The trim removed 5 bases at V and 3 bases at J, leaving 11 bases unmatched. The chain's CDR3 is CASSWDRVGVDTEAFF. CDR3 nucleotide sequence: TGCGCCAGCAGTTGGGACAGGGTTGGGGTGGACACTGAAGCTTTCTTT.

This clone was seen more than once but under ten times. This rearrangement joins TRBV28 to TRBJ2-3, with 7 bases lining up with TRBD1. Germline CDR1 is MDHEN and CDR2 is SYDVKM. The CDR3 length is 16 residues. V lost 3 bases and J lost 2; bases outside the gene matches: 8. Written as DNA, the CDR3 is TGTGCCAGCAGTTTTAACCCCGGGACAGACACAGATACGCAGTATTTT. Amino acids: CASSFNPGTDTDTQYF.

The V gene is TRBV6-6, the J gene TRBJ1-2; D is possibly TRBD1 (6 bases). The CDR3 loop spans 15 amino acids. From germline, CDR1 is MNHNY and CDR2 SVGAGI (reference sequence). V was shortened by 0 bases and J by 3 bases, with 11 bases between the two germline ends. CDR3 protein: CASSYSEGVDYGYTF. The CDR3, as DNA: TGTGCCAGCAGTTACTCGGAGGGGGTTGACTATGGCTACACCTTC.

This chain connects TRBV7-8 to TRBJ1-2, with a weak D call TRBD1 (5 bases). Germline V CDR1 and CDR2: SGHVS, FQNEAQ. With 5 bases removed from V and 8 bases from J, the gap between germline ends came to 21 bases. The CDR3 contains 15 residues. CDR3 residues: CASSPGTGAVGGYTF. DNA of the CDR3: TGTGCCAGCAGCCCCGGTACCGGGGCTGTCGGGGGCTACACCTTC.

The chain employs TRBV10-3 and TRBJ2-2; unclear D gene. The CDR3 length is 12 residues. V was shortened by 4 bases and J by 4 bases, with 4 bases between the two germline ends. CDR1 ENHRY and CDR2 SYGVKD come from the germline V gene. The CDR3 region has the DNA TGTGCCATCAGTGCTGCCACCGGGGAGCTGTTTTTT. This sequence encodes CAISAATGELFF.

The V and J genes are TRBV14 and TRBJ1-1; D may be TRBD1 (5 bases). The CDR3 totals 15 residues. Per germline, CDR1 SGHDN and CDR2 FVKESK. V gave up 0 bases and J gave up 5 bases, with 13 bases separating them. CDR3 DNA: TGTGCCAGCAGCCAAGACCTTGGGGGTCTGACTGAAGCTTTCTTT. Protein product: CASSQDLGGLTEAFF.

The rearrangement links TRBV7-2 to TRBJ2-7; D may correspond to TRBD1 or TRBD2 (5 bases each). The ends were cut back, 1 base at V and 3 bases at J, with 13 bases in the middle. This CDR3 has 15 amino acids. CDR1 and CDR2 from the germline V gene are SGHTA and FQGNSA. The DNA for the CDR3 is TGTGCCAGCAGCTTAGGAGGGTGGGGGAACTACGAGCAGTACTTC. As protein: CASSLGGWGNYEQYF. The full variable domain, with the rest looked up from reference TRBV7-2 and TRBJ2-7, is GAGVSQSPSNKVTEKGKDVELRCDPISGHTALYWYRQSLGQGLEFLIYFQGNSAPDKSGLPSDRFSAERTGGSVSTLTIQRTQQEDSAVYLCASSLGGWGNYEQYFGPGTRLTVT.

V gene TRBV28 combines with J gene TRBJ1-5, with D perhaps matching TRBD1 (5 bases). The CDR3 is 15 amino acids. V lost 7 bases to trimming and J lost 4 bases, with 17 bases between them. Per germline, CDR1 MDHEN and CDR2 SYDVKM. The CDR3 bases are TGTGCCAGCACGATCCCCGGGACGGAGAATCAGCCCCAGCATTTT. This gives the protein CASTIPGTENQPQHF.

V usage is TRBV18 and J usage is TRBJ2-3; maybe TRBD2 (5 bases). The ends were cut back, 5 bases at V and 0 bases at J, with 6 bases in the middle. This CDR3 is built from 13 residues. In germline, CDR1 is KGHSH, CDR2 LQKENI. CDR3 amino acids: CASSEGSTDTQYF. The CDR3 DNA reads TGTGCCAGCTCAGAGGGCAGCACAGATACGCAGTATTTT.

This rearrangement joins TRBV5-1 to TRBJ2-1; TRBD1 aligns across 8 bases. J lost 3 bases, V lost 4 bases, and 6 bases had no gene match. Germline-derived CDR1 and CDR2 are SGHRS and YFSETQ. The CDR3 is made up of 15 amino acids. This CDR3 is CASSLGQVHYNEQFF. The DNA of the CDR3 is TGCGCCAGCAGCCTGGGACAGGTTCACTACAATGAGCAGTTCTTC.

This clone came up a few times. V is TRBV5-6 and J is TRBJ2-1; no firm D call. Germline V lookup: CDR1 SGHDT, CDR2 YYEEEE. This CDR3 spans 15 amino acids. V was cut by 5 bases and J by 4 bases, with 16 bases left in between. The CDR3 nucleotides are TGTGCCAGCAGTTCGCCCGGGTCTTTATACAATGAGCAGTTCTTC. It codes for CASSSPGSLYNEQFF.

The rearrangement uses TRBV5-1 and TRBJ1-2; D possibly corresponds to TRBD1 (5 bases). This CDR3 has 14 amino acids. Trimming pared 0 bases from V and 1 base from J, leaving 7 bases between. CDR1 SGHRS and CDR2 YFSETQ come from the germline V gene. CDR3 residues: CASSLADSNYGYTF. CDR3 DNA: TGCGCCAGCAGCTTGGCCGACAGTAACTATGGCTACACCTTC.

The J gene is TRBJ1-1, the V gene TRBV2, with D possibly being TRBD1 (5 bases). In germline, CDR1 is SNHLY, CDR2 FYNNEI. Between the trimmed V and J ends, which lost 1 base and 2 bases, there was a span of 8 bases. This CDR3 is built from 14 residues. Here the CDR3 DNA reads TGTGCCAGCAGTGAAGAAGGGGTTAACACTGAAGCTTTCTTT. Amino acids: CASSEEGVNTEAFF.

The chain carries TRBV5-5 and TRBJ1-1, with D uncertain. The germline V and J ends were trimmed by 2 bases and 0 bases, with 8 bases remaining between them. Germline V gene lookup returns CDR1 SGHKS and CDR2 YYEKEE (reference sequence). This CDR3 region has 14 residues. The CDR3, as DNA: TGTGCCAGCAGCTTAATCAGCATGAACACTGAAGCTTTCTTT. Translation: CASSLISMNTEAFF.

This CDR3 reads CAWSYSGVEQYF. The CDR3 DNA follows: TGTGCCTGGAGTTATAGCGGCGTCGAGCAGTACTTC. This chain connects TRBV30 to TRBJ2-7; the D gene is possibly TRBD2 (6 bases). This CDR3 spans 12 amino acids. Germline V gives CDR1 GTSNPN, CDR2 SVGIG (reference sequence). The V end lost 2 bases, the J end lost 6 bases, and 11 bases lay between the germline ends.

V gene TRBV13 combines with J gene TRBJ2-1; D is perhaps TRBD2 (5 bases). V lost 2 bases and J 3 bases, leaving 11 bases between the germline ends. Germline CDR1 PRHDT, CDR2 FYEKMQ (reference sequence). The CDR3 is 15 residues long. The DNA for the CDR3 is TGTGCCAGCAGCTTACGAGGGAGCTTCTACAATGAGCAGTTCTTC. This codes for CASSLRGSFYNEQFF.

This clone has just a few counts. The chain employs TRBV4-2 and TRBJ2-7, with 12 bases aligning to TRBD2. CDR1 and CDR2 from the germline V gene are LGHNA and YNFKEQ. This CDR3 has 18 amino acids. V dropped 1 base and J dropped 7; count of bases not matched to a gene: 14. CDR3 sequence: CASSQGTSGGSLGQEQYF. As DNA, the CDR3 is TGTGCCAGCAGCCAAGGAACTAGCGGGGGGTCCCTCGGGCAGGAGCAGTACTTC.

The V gene is TRBV28, the J gene TRBJ1-2, with D maybe TRBD1 (5 bases). The ends were cut back, 6 bases at V and 8 bases at J, with 16 bases in the middle. Germline CDR1 and CDR2: MDHEN and SYDVKM. The CDR3 sequence is 13 residues long. The CDR3 region is CASSFFRERGYTF. In DNA, the CDR3 is TGTGCCAGCAGCTTCTTCAGGGAGCGGGGCTACACCTTC.

The J gene is TRBJ1-2, the V gene TRBV4-3, with D perhaps matching TRBD1 (5 bases). The CDR3 contains 17 residues. V shed 0 bases and J shed 5 bases, with 19 bases lying between them. Germline V gene data show CDR1 as LGHNA and CDR2 as YSLEER. CDR3 protein: CASSQDRGTGRPYGYTF. The DNA for the CDR3 is TGCGCCAGCAGCCAAGATCGGGGGACGGGCAGACCTTATGGCTACACCTTC.

This chain links TRBV30 with TRBJ2-7, with TRBD1 identical over 8 bases. With V trimmed by 3 bases and J by 6 bases, 10 bases remained unmatched. This CDR3 spans 14 amino acids. Germline lookup yields CDR1 GTSNPN and CDR2 SVGIG (reference sequence). Here the CDR3 reads CAWRVWVRGPEQYF. DNA for the CDR3: TGTGCCTGGAGGGTGTGGGTCAGGGGGCCCGAGCAGTACTTC.

The CDR3, as DNA: TGCGCCAGCAGCCAAGATGTGGCGGGGGGGCGGGCAGATACGCAGTATTTT. This gives the protein CASSQDVAGGRADTQYF. The V call is TRBV4-3, the J call TRBJ2-3; TRBD2 aligns across 9 bases. Trimming took 0 bases from V and 4 from J; bases not matched to a gene: 8. The germline CDR1 and CDR2 sequences are LGHNA and YSLEER. The CDR3 extends over 17 amino acids.

The chain uses TRBV11-3 and TRBJ2-3; unclear D gene. Trimming left V 1 base short and J 0 bases short, with 5 bases between. From germline, CDR1 is SGHNT and CDR2 YENEEA. The CDR3 has 14 residues. Written as DNA, the CDR3 is TGTGCCAGCAGCTTAGGGGGAAGCACAGATACGCAGTATTTT. It translates to CASSLGGSTDTQYF.

This clone came up once. The chain employs TRBV25-1 and TRBJ2-7; D remains ambiguous. The germline V and J ends were trimmed by 2 bases and 4 bases, with 6 bases remaining between them. CDR1 and CDR2 (germline): MGHDK, SYGVNS. The CDR3 spans 12 residues. The CDR3 DNA is TGTGCCAGCAGTGAAGGGGAATACGAGCAGTACTTC. Protein: CASSEGEYEQYF.

The table lists this clone with a few counts. The genes are TRBV27 and TRBJ2-4; no definite D call. Per the germline V gene, CDR1 is MNHEY and CDR2 is SMNVEV (reference sequence). With 6 bases removed from V and 1 base from J, the gap between germline ends came to 7 bases. This CDR3 spans 13 amino acids. The CDR3 here is CASSPGAKNIQYF. In nucleotides, the CDR3 is TGTGCCAGCAGCCCTGGGGCCAAAAACATTCAGTACTTC.

The chain employs TRBV29-1 and TRBJ1-2; no firm D call. Per the germline V gene, CDR1 is SQVTM and CDR2 is ANQGSEA. The ends were cut back, 6 bases at V and 0 bases at J, with 14 bases in the middle. The CDR3 is 14 amino acids. The CDR3 DNA reads TGCAGCGTCGCTAGGAAGGGTGCTAACTATGGCTACACCTTC. This translates into CSVARKGANYGYTF.